This entry concerns a single T cell receptor beta chain. This sample was included in a study of blood T cell repertoires in COVID-19. Study-level information: There were acute and convalescent COVID-19 samples, and they came from the United States, Italy and Spain. PBMCs, B-cell-depleted T cells, or T cells were the source of the cDNA or gDNA that made up the material.

Enrollment of patients from Seattle took place during active infection, with longitudinal follow-up. Here immunoSEQ multiplex PCR was the method, and the copy in TCRdb shows in-frame clones only, minus some. The repertoire holds 190,000 or so clones, with around four fifths as singletons. CDR3 length: 14 residues. V was trimmed by 0 bases and J by 3 bases, leaving 9 bases between them. Per the germline V gene, CDR1 is LNHDA and CDR2 is SQIVND (reference sequence). This clonotype originated in a man in his sixties with COVID-19, enrolled during active disease. This sequence joins TRBV19 and TRBJ2-7; D unresolved. Sequenced input: peripheral blood. The CDR3 protein is CASSIDRWSYEQYF. The CDR3 DNA reads TGTGCCAGTAGTATAGATCGATGGAGCTACGAGCAGTACTTC.